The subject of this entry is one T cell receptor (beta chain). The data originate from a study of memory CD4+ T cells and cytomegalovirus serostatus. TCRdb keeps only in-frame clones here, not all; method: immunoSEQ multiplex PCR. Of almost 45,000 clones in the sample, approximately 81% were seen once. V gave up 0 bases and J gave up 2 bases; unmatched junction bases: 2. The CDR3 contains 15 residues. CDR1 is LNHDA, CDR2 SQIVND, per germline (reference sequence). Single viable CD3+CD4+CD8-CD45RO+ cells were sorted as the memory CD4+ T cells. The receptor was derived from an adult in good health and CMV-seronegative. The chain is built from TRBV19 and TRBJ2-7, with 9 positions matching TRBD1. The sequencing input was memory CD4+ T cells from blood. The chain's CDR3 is CASSIDGTGPYEQYF. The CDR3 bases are TGTGCCAGTAGTATAGATGGGACAGGGCCCTACGAGCAGTACTTC.